This T cell receptor beta chain was identified in a study of T cell repertoires in cytomegalovirus infection. Whole-study context: CMV infection together with matching HLA type was indicated by public TCR beta signatures.

This clonotype was counted between two and nine times. Its antigen is as yet unknown. This CDR3 is 19 amino acids long. Looked up from germline, CDR1 is MNHEY and CDR2 is SVGAGI. The junction had 12 bases not matched to a gene; V was cut back by 2 bases and J by 3 bases. MiXCR, applied by TCRdb to the reads, yields one record per CDR3 protein. The sample carries about 340,000 distinct CDR3 sequences, around 29% recorded once. The chain employs TRBV6-5 and TRBJ2-1, with 11 bases lining up with TRBD2. The sample here was cultured PBMCs, taken from culture after CMV antigen stimulation. This TCR came from a human donor in good health (CMV status not recorded). Some clones in this sample may be carry-over from other donors' samples. The CDR3 sequence: CASSYETTSGGPFYNEQFF. The CDR3 DNA follows: TGTGCCAGCAGTTACGAAACAACTAGCGGGGGCCCTTTCTACAATGAGCAGTTCTTC.